The 4 T cell receptor beta chains below all came from one sample that was sequenced in a study of T cell responses to AZD1222 COVID-19 vaccine. The repertoire was sequenced with immunoSEQ multiplex PCR; TCRdb's copy has only in-frame clones and lacks some. The sample lists 150,000 to 200,000 clones, about nine tenths occurring once. This sample comprised peripheral blood, obtained on day 0 of AZD1222 vaccination. The receptor source for this set is an adult in good health.

The chain couples TRBV11-2 to TRBJ1-2; a weak D match, TRBD1 (5 bases). Trimming stripped 2 bases from V and 6 bases from J, with 10 bases between. This CDR3 spans 13 amino acids. CDR1 is SGHAT and CDR2 is FQNNGV in the germline V gene. The CDR3 bases are TGTGCCAGCAGCTTAATCGGGGGGAATGGCTACACCTTC. Protein: CASSLIGGNGYTF.

This clone appeared a single time. The chain employs TRBV4-2 and TRBJ2-5; no clear D gene. The CDR3 covers 15 residues. V was cut by 0 bases and J by 1 base, with 9 bases left in between. The V gene's germline CDR1 is LGHNA and CDR2 YNFKEQ. CDR3 sequence (DNA): TGTGCCAGCAGCCAAGAGGGAACGGTCCAAGAGACCCAGTACTTC. Protein product: CASSQEGTVQETQYF.

The gene calls are TRBV5-8 and TRBJ2-5, with 15 bases lining up with TRBD2. After removal of 4 bases from V and 2 bases from J, the junction contained 6 bases not matched to a gene. Germline-derived CDR1 and CDR2 are SGHTS and YDEGEE. The CDR3 extends over 17 amino acids. The CDR3 region has the DNA TGTGCCAGCAGCGCCGGACTAGCGGGGGGGGTGCAAGAGACCCAGTACTTC. The encoded protein is CASSAGLAGGVQETQYF.

The chain employs TRBV12-3 or TRBV12-4 and TRBJ1-6; D ambiguous. This CDR3 is 13 amino acids long. V was cut by 7 bases and J by 7 bases, with 11 bases left in between. The CDR3 DNA is TGTGCCAGCACTCACAAGGCCAATTCACCCCTCCACTTT. This sequence encodes CASTHKANSPLHF.